Listed here are 10 T cell receptor beta chains from one sample, sequenced in a study of T cell responses to AZD1222 COVID-19 vaccine. The protocol was immunoSEQ multiplex PCR, while the TCRdb copy is restricted to in-frame clones and leaves out a portion. In the table there are about 130,000 clones, roughly 87% of which are singletons. Specimen: peripheral blood, collected 28 days after the second AZD1222 dose. These receptors all come from an adult who received the AZD1222 COVID-19 vaccine.

The CDR3: CASSGDRDNEQYF. The CDR3 DNA is TGTGCCAGCTCCGGGGACAGGGACAACGAGCAGTACTTC. The gene calls are TRBV18 and TRBJ2-7, with TRBD1 matching 9 bases. The length of the CDR3 is 13 residues. The germline V gene encodes CDR1 KGHSH and CDR2 LQKENI. The ends lost 6 bases at V and 5 bases at J; junction bases unmatched: 5. The full variable domain, in which reference TRBV18 and TRBJ2-7 provide the parts outside the CDR3, is NAGVMQNPRHLVRRRGQEARLRCSPMKGHSHVYWYRQLPEEGLKFMVYLQKENIIDESGMPKERFSAEFPKEGPSILRIQQVVRGDSAAYFCASSGDRDNEQYFGPGTRLTVT.

The J gene is TRBJ1-1, the V gene TRBV19; weak D call: TRBD1 (6 bases). Trimming removed 5 bases from V and 1 base from J, with 11 bases in between. The germline V gene encodes CDR1 LNHDA and CDR2 SQIVND (reference sequence). The CDR3 contains 14 residues. The CDR3 bases are TGTGCCAGTAGTCGGGGGGACAAGAACACTGAAGCTTTCTTT. It is translated as CASSRGDKNTEAFF.

On this clone: This sample includes further DNA sequences coding for the same CDR3. V usage is TRBV2 and J usage is TRBJ1-2; no definite D call. The V gene's germline CDR1 is SNHLY and CDR2 FYNNEI. The CDR3 has 13 residues. V lost 1 base and J lost 2, with 5 bases in between. The CDR3 nucleotides are TGTGCCAGCAGTGAAGGTGGGAACTATGGCTACACCTTC. Amino acid sequence: CASSEGGNYGYTF.

The chain is built from TRBV7-9 and TRBJ2-5; 7 positions match TRBD1. In germline, CDR1 is SEHNR, CDR2 FQNEAQ (reference sequence). The CDR3 is made up of 15 amino acids. V gave up 2 bases and J gave up 2 bases; unmatched junction bases: 5. CDR3 residues: CASSLLGTEQETQYF. As DNA, the CDR3 is TGTGCCAGCAGCTTACTAGGGACAGAGCAAGAGACCCAGTACTTC.

This chain links TRBV28 with TRBJ1-6; D may be TRBD1 (6 bases). Germline V CDR1 and CDR2: MDHEN, SYDVKM. The CDR3 contains 16 residues. V lost 6 bases to trimming and J lost 10 bases, with 22 bases between them. The CDR3 coding sequence is TGTGCCAGCAGCTTAGACCTGGCCAGGGGAAACTCACCCCTCCACTTT. Amino acids: CASSLDLARGNSPLHF.

The CDR3 DNA follows: TGTGCCAGCTCACCATTTACCCAGACAACTAACACCGGGGAGCTGTTTTTT. Its protein product is CASSPFTQTTNTGELFF. The V gene is TRBV18, the J gene TRBJ2-2; D is ambiguous. Trimming cost V 2 bases and J 2 bases, with 15 bases left between them. In germline, CDR1 is KGHSH, CDR2 LQKENI. There are 17 residues in the CDR3. Supplemented by reference TRBV18 and TRBJ2-2, the full variable domain reads NAGVMQNPRHLVRRRGQEARLRCSPMKGHSHVYWYRQLPEEGLKFMVYLQKENIIDESGMPKERFSAEFPKEGPSILRIQQVVRGDSAAYFCASSPFTQTTNTGELFFGEGSRLTVL.

This chain links TRBV6-1 with TRBJ1-5; D is ambiguous. Trimming shortened V by 3 bases and J by 6 bases, and 12 bases separated the two germline ends. Germline lookup yields CDR1 MNHNS and CDR2 SASEGT. CDR3 length: 14 residues. CDR3 sequence reads: CASSEGRLRQPQHF. CDR3 in DNA: TGTGCCAGCAGTGAGGGGAGGTTACGTCAGCCCCAGCATTTT.

V is TRBV6-5 and J is TRBJ2-3; TRBD2 is a possible D gene (6 bases). This CDR3 has 14 residues. V was cut by 5 bases and J by 1 base, with 10 bases left in between. Germline-derived CDR1 and CDR2 are MNHEY and SVGAGI. CDR3 DNA sequence: TGTGCCAGCAGTATGGGGACTCGCACAGATACGCAGTATTTT. Protein sequence: CASSMGTRTDTQYF.

This rearrangement joins TRBV5-1 to TRBJ1-4; D remains ambiguous. The CDR3 is made up of 14 amino acids. Germline assignment: CDR1 SGHRS and CDR2 YFSETQ. V lost 0 bases and J 3 bases, leaving 6 bases between the germline ends. As DNA, the CDR3 is TGCGCCAGCAGCTTGGGCGCTCCTAATGAAAAACTGTTTTTT. It encodes CASSLGAPNEKLFF.

The chain couples TRBV7-3 to TRBJ1-2; D is possibly TRBD1 (5 bases). Trimming left V 6 bases short and J 7 bases short, with 18 bases between. CDR1 SGHTA and CDR2 FQGTGA come from the germline V gene. The CDR3 consists of 14 residues. The CDR3, as DNA: TGTGCCAGCAGGCCCAATGGTAGGGGAGGTGGCTACACCTTC. It translates to CASRPNGRGGGYTF.